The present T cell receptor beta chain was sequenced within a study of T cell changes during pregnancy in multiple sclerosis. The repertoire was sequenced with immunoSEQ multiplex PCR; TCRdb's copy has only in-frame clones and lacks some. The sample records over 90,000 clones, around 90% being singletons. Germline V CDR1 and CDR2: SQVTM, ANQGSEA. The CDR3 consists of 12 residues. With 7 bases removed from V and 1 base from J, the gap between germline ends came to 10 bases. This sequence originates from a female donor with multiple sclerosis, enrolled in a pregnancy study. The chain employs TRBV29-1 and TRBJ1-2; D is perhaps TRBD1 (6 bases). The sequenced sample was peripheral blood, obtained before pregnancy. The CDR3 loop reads CSDRTDNYGYTF. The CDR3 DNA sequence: TGCAGCGACCGGACAGATAACTATGGCTACACCTTC.